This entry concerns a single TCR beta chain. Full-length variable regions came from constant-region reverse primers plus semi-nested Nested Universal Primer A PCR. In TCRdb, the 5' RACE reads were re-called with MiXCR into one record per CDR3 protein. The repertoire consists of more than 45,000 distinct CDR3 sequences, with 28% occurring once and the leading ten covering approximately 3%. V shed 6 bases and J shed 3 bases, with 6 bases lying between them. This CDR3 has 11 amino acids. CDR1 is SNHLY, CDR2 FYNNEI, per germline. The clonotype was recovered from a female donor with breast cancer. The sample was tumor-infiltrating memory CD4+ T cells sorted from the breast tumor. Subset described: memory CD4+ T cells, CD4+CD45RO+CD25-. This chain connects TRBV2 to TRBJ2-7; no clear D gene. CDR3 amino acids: CASRISYEQYF. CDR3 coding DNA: TGTGCCAGCAGAATAAGCTACGAGCAGTACTTC.